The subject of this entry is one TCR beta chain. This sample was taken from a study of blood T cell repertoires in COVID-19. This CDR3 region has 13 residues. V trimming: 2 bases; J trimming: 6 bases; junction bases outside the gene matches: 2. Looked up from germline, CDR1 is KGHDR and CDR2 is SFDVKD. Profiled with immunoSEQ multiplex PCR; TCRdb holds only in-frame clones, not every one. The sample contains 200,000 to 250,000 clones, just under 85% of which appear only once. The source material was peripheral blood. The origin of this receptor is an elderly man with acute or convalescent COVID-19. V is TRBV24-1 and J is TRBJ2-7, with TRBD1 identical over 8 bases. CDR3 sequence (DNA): TGTGCCACCAGTGATTGGGGACAGGCCGAGCAGTACTTC. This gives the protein CATSDWGQAEQYF.